This TCR beta chain was identified during a study of blood T cell repertoires in COVID-19 (dated by TCRdb to the early 2020s). A note on the overall study: Samples covering the acute and convalescent phases of COVID-19 were provided by collaborators in the United States, Italy and Spain. A de-identified subject ID, COVID-19 status, age in years and sex were almost always included in the sample metadata. Samples came from the ongoing ImmuneRACE study (first 160 participants) plus 1,254 subjects from 6 global collaborators. Deeply sampled blood TCRbeta repertoires from subjects exposed to, actively infected with, or recovered from COVID-19 were included in the dataset. Where HLA class I and class II types were available, the types were taken from metadata supplied by the sample provider, not from assay-based typing. The repertoires were released in a freely available public database meant as a resource for research on the immune response to SARS-CoV-2. The material from the prospective study consisted of cDNA or gDNA derived from T cells, B-cell-depleted T cells, or PBMCs.

One collaborating source in Seattle enrolled patients during active infection and followed them longitudinally through the course of disease. Collaborating institutions collected whole blood in K2EDTA tubes following their own protocols. For TCRbeta analysis, collaborators shipped samples in one of three forms: frozen whole blood, isolated PBMCs, or DNA extracted from either of those sample types. The research as a whole found: Clinical and demographic metadata were provided uncurated, with the amount varying by source and participant.

With regard to this clone: Which antigen it targets is not known. Nothing much larger sits one base from this clone, and base qualities are not available.

TCRbeta CDR3 regions were amplified from genomic DNA by means of the immunoSEQ Assay, a bias-controlled multiplex PCR. In the paper's pipeline: The number of nucleated cells in each sample was estimated from the amplification of reference gene primers within the assay. Sequence reads were collapsed and filtered to measure the absolute abundance of every unique TCRbeta CDR3 rearrangement. For each sample, productive Simpson clonality was calculated as the square root of Simpson's diversity index over productive rearrangements. Sourced from immuneACCESS, this table was stored by TCRdb with only in-frame sequences that have V and J called. A share of the clones is absent; for the studies checked, an unresolved V gene accounts for under half, and the remainder has no known explanation. That table furnishes V, J and clone size, whereas the DNA furnished D and trimming. The sample profile shows fewer than 300,000 clones; approximately 87% of them were found once. The leading ten clones occupy 12% of the sample.

CDR1 LGHNT and CDR2 FRNRAP were looked up in the germline V gene. From the cysteine up to the phenylalanine, the CDR3 has a length of 18 residues. Just the 54-base CDR3 DNA is kept, in frame starting at base 1. Trimming removed 3 bases from V and 6 bases from J; the gene matches leave 14 bases unexplained. The clonotype was recovered from a woman aged 25 to 39 with COVID-19, enrolled during active disease. The source material was peripheral blood. The chain was built from TRBV12-5 and TRBJ2-1; TRBD2 fits 10 bases in the junction. The nucleotide sequence reads TGTGCTAGTGGTTTAGGAGTAGCGGGACTAGCGAGAGTCAATGAGCAGTTCTTC. This is translated as CASGLGVAGLARVNEQFF. Extended through the reference TRBV12-5 and TRBJ2-1 proteins, this CDR3 yields the full variable domain: DARVTQTPRHKVTEMGQEVTMRCQPILGHNTVFWYRQTMMQGLELLAYFRNRAPLDDSGMPKDRFSAEMPDATLATLKIQPSEPRDSAVYFCASGLGVAGLARVNEQFFGPGTRLTVL.